This TCR beta chain was sequenced for a study of cytomegalovirus exposure and HLA in healthy donors. The study ran its PCR with 60 Vbeta and 13 Jbeta primers. The protocol was immunoSEQ multiplex PCR, while the TCRdb copy is restricted to in-frame clones and leaves out a portion. The data contain 90,000 or so clones, more than 65% of them singletons. CDR3 length equals 15 residues. The V gene's germline CDR1 is MGHRA and CDR2 YSYEKL. Trimming pared 1 base from V and 5 bases from J, leaving 15 bases between. Study observations and caveats: Later on, an analysis showed TCR association rates differing by HLA locus, with DRB1 the most and HLA-C the fewest. The study had only CMV serostatus as immune exposure information.

As concerns this clone: The antigen is not known.

The receptor was derived from a woman under 30 in good health and CMV-seropositive. This sequence joins TRBV4-1 and TRBJ2-7, with a weak D call TRBD1 (6 bases). The sequenced material came from PBMCs. The CDR3 DNA is TGCGCCAGCAGCCAAGGGGACACCCTCAGCGACGAGCAGTACTTC. Residues: CASSQGDTLSDEQYF.